A selection of T cell receptor beta chains follows, all from one sample in a study of T cells in Graves' hyperthyroidism and ophthalmopathy. TCRdb independently ran MiXCR on the multiplex PCR reads; one entry per CDR3 protein. The sample carries around 540,000 distinct CDR3 sequences, more than 45% recorded once. The source material was peripheral blood or thyroid tissue (not recorded which). These receptors originate from a woman aged 18-29 years with Graves' hyperthyroidism. Each CDR3 is given with its conserved first and last residue. The order of the fields is clone size, D gene, V gene, J gene, CDR3 DNA, CDR3 protein. D genes are given only for firm matches. Expanded clones are given a class, and other clones once, few, many or no size at all.

abundance: -
d_gene: -
v_gene: TRBV5-1
j_gene: TRBJ1-6
CDR3nt: TGCGCCAGCAGCCTAGAATTTCCGGATCATAATTCACCCCTCCACTTT
CDR3aa: CASSLEFPDHNSPLHF

abundance: -
d_gene: -
v_gene: TRBV7-2
j_gene: TRBJ2-7
CDR3nt: TGTGCCAGCAGTACGCCTGGGGTAGCCTACGAGCAGTACTTC
CDR3aa: CASSTPGVAYEQYF

abundance: many
d_gene: TRBD1
v_gene: TRBV20-1
j_gene: TRBJ2-7
CDR3nt: TGCAGTGCTAGCCATCCGGGACAGAACTACGAGCAGTACTTC
CDR3aa: CSASHPGQNYEQYF

abundance: -
d_gene: -
v_gene: TRBV2
j_gene: TRBJ1-4
CDR3nt: TGTGCCAGCAGTCAAGGGGAAGATGAAAAACTGTTTTTT
CDR3aa: CASSQGEDEKLFF

abundance: many
d_gene: -
v_gene: TRBV19
j_gene: TRBJ1-6
CDR3nt: TGTGCCAGTAGTATTGGGACGGATAATTCACCCCTCCACTTT
CDR3aa: CASSIGTDNSPLHF

abundance: -
d_gene: -
v_gene: TRBV20-1
j_gene: TRBJ1-5
CDR3nt: TGCAGTGCTAGTATGGGGTATAGCAATCAGCCCCAGCATTTT
CDR3aa: CSASMGYSNQPQHF

abundance: -
d_gene: -
v_gene: TRBV5-1
j_gene: TRBJ1-2
CDR3nt: TGCGCCAGCAGCGTTGGTATGGAGGGGGACTATGGCTACACCTTC
CDR3aa: CASSVGMEGDYGYTF

abundance: -
d_gene: TRBD2
v_gene: TRBV29-1
j_gene: TRBJ2-7
CDR3nt: TGCAGCACCCGGAGAGGGACTAGCGGGAACTACGAGCAGTACTTC
CDR3aa: CSTRRGTSGNYEQYF

abundance: many
d_gene: -
v_gene: TRBV7-2
j_gene: TRBJ1-2
CDR3nt: TGTGCCAGCAGCTTAGACAGCAGAGCTAACTATGGCTACACCTTC
CDR3aa: CASSLDSRANYGYTF

abundance: -
d_gene: TRBD2
v_gene: TRBV5-1
j_gene: TRBJ2-5
CDR3nt: TGCGCCAGCAGCCCCCCGACTAGCGTCCAAGAGACCCAGTACTTC
CDR3aa: CASSPPTSVQETQYF

abundance: -
d_gene: -
v_gene: TRBV25-1
j_gene: TRBJ2-7
CDR3nt: TGTGCCAGCGCCCAAACCGGGGGCTACGAGCAGTACTTC
CDR3aa: CASAQTGGYEQYF

abundance: -
d_gene: -
v_gene: TRBV7-6
j_gene: TRBJ2-3
CDR3nt: TGTGCCAGCAGCTTAGGACTGGGGGGCGCAGATACGCAGTATTTT
CDR3aa: CASSLGLGGADTQYF

abundance: -
d_gene: -
v_gene: TRBV7-2
j_gene: TRBJ2-5
CDR3nt: TGTGCCAGCATCAGGCGGGAAGGGGAGACACAGTACTTC
CDR3aa: CASIRREGETQYF

abundance: -
d_gene: -
v_gene: TRBV7-3
j_gene: TRBJ2-5
CDR3nt: TGTGCCAGCAGCTTAAACCCTAGCCTGGAGACCCAGTACTTC
CDR3aa: CASSLNPSLETQYF

abundance: -
d_gene: TRBD1
v_gene: TRBV25-1
j_gene: TRBJ1-6
CDR3nt: TGTGCCAGCAGCCCGGGACAGATGTATAATTCACCCCTCCACTTT
CDR3aa: CASSPGQMYNSPLHF

abundance: many
d_gene: -
v_gene: TRBV29-1
j_gene: TRBJ1-5
CDR3nt: TGCAGCGTTGAATATGGGCGAAATCAGCCCCAGCATTTT
CDR3aa: CSVEYGRNQPQHF

abundance: -
d_gene: TRBD1
v_gene: TRBV15
j_gene: TRBJ1-5
CDR3nt: TGTGCCACCAGCACAGAGGGACAGGGTGGCAATCAGCCCCAGCATTTT
CDR3aa: CATSTEGQGGNQPQHF

abundance: -
d_gene: -
v_gene: TRBV6-1
j_gene: TRBJ2-2
CDR3nt: TGTGCCAGCACATTCCAGGGAACCGGGGAGCTGTTTTTT
CDR3aa: CASTFQGTGELFF